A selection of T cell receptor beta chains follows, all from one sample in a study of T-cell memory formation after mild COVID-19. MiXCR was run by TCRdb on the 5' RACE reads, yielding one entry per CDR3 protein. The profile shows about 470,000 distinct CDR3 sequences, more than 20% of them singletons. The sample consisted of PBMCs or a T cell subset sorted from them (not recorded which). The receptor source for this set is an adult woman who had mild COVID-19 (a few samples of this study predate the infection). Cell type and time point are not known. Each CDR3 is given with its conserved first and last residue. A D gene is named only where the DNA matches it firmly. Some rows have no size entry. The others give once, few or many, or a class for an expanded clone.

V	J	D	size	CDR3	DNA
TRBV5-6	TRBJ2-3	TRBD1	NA	CASSLSFRRQGRTDTQYF	TGTGCCAGCAGCCTTTCTTTTAGGCGACAGGGCCGCACAGATACGCAGTATTTT
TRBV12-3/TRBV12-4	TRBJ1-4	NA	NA	CASSFRQAYEKLFF	TGTGCCAGCAGTTTTCGACAGGCCTATGAAAAACTGTTTTTT
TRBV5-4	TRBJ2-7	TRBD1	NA	CASSLGDRVLYEQYF	TGTGCCAGCAGCTTGGGGGACAGGGTTCTATACGAGCAGTACTTC
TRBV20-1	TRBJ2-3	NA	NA	CSARDQARGADTQYF	TGCAGTGCTAGAGATCAGGCCAGGGGTGCAGATACGCAGTATTTT
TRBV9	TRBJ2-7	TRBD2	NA	CASSVESGIAYEQYF	TGTGCCAGCAGCGTAGAGAGCGGGATTGCCTACGAGCAGTACTTC
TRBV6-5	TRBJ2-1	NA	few	CASSYGTANNEQFF	TGTGCCAGCAGTTATGGTACTGCGAACAATGAGCAGTTCTTC
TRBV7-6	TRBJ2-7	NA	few	CASSLEQGNTYEQYF	TGTGCCAGCAGCTTAGAGCAGGGAAACACCTACGAGCAGTACTTC
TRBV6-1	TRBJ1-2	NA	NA	CASGIRGIYGYTF	TGTGCCAGCGGGATAAGGGGGATCTATGGCTACACCTTC
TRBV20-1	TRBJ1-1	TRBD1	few	CSARQTGGDTEAFF	TGCAGTGCTAGGCAGACAGGGGGCGACACTGAAGCTTTCTTT
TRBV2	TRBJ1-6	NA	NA	CASSDWGSSYNSPLHF	TGTGCCAGCAGTGATTGGGGGAGCTCCTATAATTCACCCCTCCACTTT
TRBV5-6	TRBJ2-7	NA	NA	CASSLWNGYEQYF	TGTGCCAGCAGCTTGTGGAACGGCTACGAGCAGTACTTC
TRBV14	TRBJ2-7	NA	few	CASSVNPGPVEQYF	TGTGCCAGCAGCGTAAACCCGGGACCTGTCGAGCAGTACTTC
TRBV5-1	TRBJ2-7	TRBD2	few	CASSFGTSGGYEQYF	TGCGCCAGCAGCTTTGGGACTAGCGGGGGCTACGAGCAGTACTTC
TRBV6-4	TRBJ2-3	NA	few	CASSDTGRADTQYF	TGTGCCAGCAGTGACACCGGGCGGGCAGATACGCAGTATTTT
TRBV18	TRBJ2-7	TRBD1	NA	CASSPPRSGTGPYEQYF	TGTGCCAGCTCACCACCAAGGAGTGGGACAGGACCCTACGAGCAGTACTTC
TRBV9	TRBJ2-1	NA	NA	CASSGSGEVYYNEQFF	TGTGCCAGCAGCGGTTCAGGGGAGGTGTACTACAATGAGCAGTTCTTC
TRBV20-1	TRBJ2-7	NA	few	CSARLGGSSYEQYF	TGCAGTGCTAGACTCGGGGGAAGCTCCTACGAGCAGTACTTC
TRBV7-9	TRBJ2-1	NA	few	CASTLIGATSYNEQFF	TGTGCCAGCACGCTTATAGGAGCTACCTCCTACAATGAGCAGTTCTTC
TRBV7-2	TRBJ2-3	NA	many	CASSPWLDTQYF	TGTGCCAGCAGCCCTTGGTTGGATACGCAGTATTTT
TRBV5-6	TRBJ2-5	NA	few	CASSFGVAQETQYF	TGTGCCAGCAGCTTTGGGGTCGCCCAAGAGACCCAGTACTTC
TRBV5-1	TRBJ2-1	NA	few	CASSMQGLSNEQFF	TGCGCCAGCAGCATGCAGGGTCTTAGCAATGAGCAGTTCTTC
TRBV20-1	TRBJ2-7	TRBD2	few	CSAGAGYYEQYF	TGCAGTGCGGGAGCGGGGTATTACGAGCAGTACTTC
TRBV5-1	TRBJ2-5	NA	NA	CASSFTRAVETQYF	TGCGCCAGCAGCTTCACCAGGGCAGTGGAGACCCAGTACTTC
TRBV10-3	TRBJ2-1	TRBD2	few	CAIRPGTSGGLALNEQFF	TGTGCCATCAGACCCGGGACTAGCGGGGGCCTGGCGCTCAATGAGCAGTTCTTC
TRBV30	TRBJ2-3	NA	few	CAWSAGPLSYTDTQYF	TGTGCCTGGAGTGCGGGTCCGCTCTCTTACACAGATACGCAGTATTTT
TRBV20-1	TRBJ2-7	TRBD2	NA	CSAPFRREYPYEQYF	TGCAGTGCTCCTTTCCGGCGGGAGTACCCCTACGAGCAGTACTTC
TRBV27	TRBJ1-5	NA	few	CASSLRRNQPQHF	TGTGCCAGCAGTTTGCGGCGCAATCAGCCCCAGCATTTT
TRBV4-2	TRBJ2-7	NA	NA	CASSQMKDGSGQDEQYF	TGTGCCAGCAGCCAGATGAAGGACGGCAGCGGCCAGGACGAGCAGTACTTC
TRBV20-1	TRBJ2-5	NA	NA	CSARAYGMGSADQETQYF	TGCAGTGCTAGAGCGTACGGGATGGGATCGGCGGACCAAGAGACCCAGTACTTC
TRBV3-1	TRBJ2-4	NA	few	CASSRIAAKTGAKNIQYF	TGTGCCAGCAGCAGAATCGCGGCAAAAACAGGGGCCAAAAACATTCAGTACTTC
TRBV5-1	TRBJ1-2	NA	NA	CASSLDAWQSYGYTF	TGCGCCAGCAGCTTGGACGCGTGGCAAAGCTATGGCTACACCTTC
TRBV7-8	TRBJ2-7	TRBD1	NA	CASSPWTGRSYEQYF	TGTGCCAGCAGCCCCTGGACAGGGAGATCCTACGAGCAGTACTTC
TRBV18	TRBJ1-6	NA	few	CASSPEPRSSSYNSPLHF	TGTGCCAGCTCACCGGAACCGAGGAGTAGCTCCTATAATTCACCCCTCCACTTT
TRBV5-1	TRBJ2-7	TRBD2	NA	CASTPGGGNSYEQYF	TGCGCCAGCACCCCTGGGGGAGGGAACTCCTACGAGCAGTACTTC
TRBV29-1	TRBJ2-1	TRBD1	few	CSVDPTGARSTGQFF	TGCAGCGTTGACCCGACAGGGGCCCGTTCTACAGGGCAGTTCTTC
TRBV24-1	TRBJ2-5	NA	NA	CATEDSELLGQETQYF	TGTGCCACCGAAGACAGCGAGCTTTTGGGCCAAGAGACCCAGTACTTC
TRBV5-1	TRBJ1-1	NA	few	CASSLVRAGVTEAFF	TGCGCCAGCAGCTTGGTCCGGGCAGGGGTAACTGAAGCTTTCTTT
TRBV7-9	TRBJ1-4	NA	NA	CASSFGGASREKLFF	TGTGCCAGCAGCTTCGGGGGCGCAAGTAGGGAAAAACTGTTTTTT
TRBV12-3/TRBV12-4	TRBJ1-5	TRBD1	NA	CASRRTGARGNQPQHF	TGTGCCAGCAGGCGTACAGGGGCTAGGGGCAATCAGCCCCAGCATTTT
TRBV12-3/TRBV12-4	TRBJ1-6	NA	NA	CASSSNSPLHF	TGTGCCAGCAGTTCGAATTCACCCCTCCACTTT
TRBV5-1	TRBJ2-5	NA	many	CASSPRPGARPSETQYF	TGCGCCAGCAGCCCCCGACCCGGGGCAAGGCCCTCTGAGACCCAGTACTTC
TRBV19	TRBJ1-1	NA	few	CASSVRTGPAEAFF	TGTGCCAGTAGCGTACGAACAGGGCCCGCTGAAGCTTTCTTT
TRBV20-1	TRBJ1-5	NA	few	CSARDEDRGNQPQHF	TGCAGTGCTAGAGATGAAGACAGAGGCAATCAGCCCCAGCATTTT
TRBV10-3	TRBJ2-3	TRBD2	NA	CAISESRLAGDSDTQYF	TGTGCCATCAGTGAGTCGAGACTAGCGGGAGATAGTGATACGCAGTATTTT
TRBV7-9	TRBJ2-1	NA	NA	CASSLQGGGQFF	TGTGCCAGCAGCTTACAGGGGGGAGGGCAGTTCTTC
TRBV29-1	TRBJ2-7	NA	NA	CSVDGEYEQYF	TGCAGCGTTGATGGGGAATACGAGCAGTACTTC